The 29 T cell receptor beta chains reported below all come from one sample, sequenced in a study of T-cell memory formation after mild COVID-19. Using its own MiXCR run on the 5' RACE reads, TCRdb lists one record per CDR3 protein. The sample has hundreds of thousands of distinct CDR3 sequences; around 17% are singletons. The sequenced material came from PBMCs or a T cell subset sorted from them (not recorded which). The receptors here all came from an adult woman who had mild COVID-19 (a few samples of this study predate the infection). Cell type and time point are not known.

The genes are TRBV30 and TRBJ2-3, with 7 bases fitting TRBD1. Germline CDR1 and CDR2: GTSNPN and SVGIG (reference sequence). J was trimmed by 2 bases and V by 4 bases; bases with no gene match: 9. The CDR3 covers 15 residues. This chain's CDR3 is CAWNHGDRHTDTQYF. The CDR3 DNA is TGTGCCTGGAACCATGGGGACAGACACACAGATACGCAGTATTTT. Drawing the rest from reference TRBV30 and TRBJ2-3, the complete variable domain is SQTIHQWPATLVQPVGSPLSLECTVEGTSNPNLYWYRQAAGRGLQLLFYSVGIGQISSEVPQNLSASRPQDRQFILSSKKLLLSDSGFYLCAWNHGDRHTDTQYFGPGTRLTVL.

CDR3 sequence reads: CSADNPGLAAQTTDTQYF. CDR3 in DNA: TGCAGCGCTGATAATCCGGGACTAGCGGCGCAAACTACAGATACGCAGTATTTT. This rearrangement joins TRBV29-1 to TRBJ2-3, with 11 bases matching TRBD2. Per germline, CDR1 SQVTM and CDR2 ANQGSEA. Trimming cost V 7 bases and J 3 bases; bases outside gene matches: 18. The CDR3 loop spans 18 amino acids.

A few counts support this clonotype. The chain uses TRBV3-1 and TRBJ2-1, with 8 bases identical to TRBD2. The CDR3 is made up of 18 amino acids. V was clipped by 2 bases and J by 3 bases; unmatched bases: 12. Germline V lookup: CDR1 LGHDT, CDR2 YNNKEL (reference sequence). DNA of the CDR3: TGTGCCAGCAGCCAACCGAGGACTAGCCGGGAGGGCTACAATGAGCAGTTCTTC. Encoded protein: CASSQPRTSREGYNEQFF.

This clonotype was seen more than once but under ten times. The V gene is TRBV27, the J gene TRBJ1-1, with no clear D. Germline lookup yields CDR1 MNHEY and CDR2 SMNVEV (reference sequence). The CDR3 contains 14 residues. The germline V and J ends were trimmed by 5 bases and 1 base, with 11 bases remaining between them. The CDR3 DNA follows: TGTGCCAGCAGTCCCCTCGGGAGGAACACTGAAGCTTTCTTT. As protein: CASSPLGRNTEAFF.

In its sample, this clonotype was seen a few times. This rearrangement joins TRBV13 to TRBJ2-7; 8 nucleotides align to TRBD2. Trimming took 5 bases from V and 0 from J; bases not matched to a gene: 6. In germline, CDR1 is PRHDT, CDR2 FYEKMQ (reference sequence). The CDR3 contains 15 residues. The CDR3 protein is CASSSRTSRSYEQYF. The CDR3 DNA reads TGTGCCAGCAGCAGCCGGACTAGCCGCTCCTACGAGCAGTACTTC.

J is TRBJ2-2 and V is TRBV11-3, with D unclear. The V gene lost 3 bases and the J gene lost 3 bases, with 5 bases spanning the gap. This CDR3 is built from 13 residues. The germline V gene has CDR1 SGHNT and CDR2 YENEEA. The DNA of the CDR3 is TGTGCCAGCAGCTTCTTGTACACCGGGGAGCTGTTTTTT. It encodes CASSFLYTGELFF.

This clonotype was observed at least ten times. This sequence joins TRBV12-3 or TRBV12-4 and TRBJ1-1, with D maybe TRBD1 (5 bases). The CDR3 length is 13 residues. Trimming stripped 6 bases from V and 10 bases from J, with 18 bases between. The CDR3 loop reads CASSPTRGNRAFF. CDR3 coding DNA: TGTGCCAGCAGCCCCACGCGGGGGAATCGAGCTTTCTTT.

A few counts support this clonotype. The chain employs TRBV5-1 and TRBJ2-1, with no clear D. This CDR3 has 16 amino acids. V was cut by 0 bases and J by 4 bases, with 14 bases left in between. The germline V gene has CDR1 SGHRS and CDR2 YFSETQ. For the CDR3, the DNA is TGCGCCAGCAGCTTGGTTTCGGACCCGGCATACAATGAGCAGTTCTTC. Translation gives CASSLVSDPAYNEQFF.

The chain couples TRBV7-2 to TRBJ2-5; the match to TRBD2 covers 7 bases. CDR1 is SGHTA and CDR2 is FQGNSA in the germline V gene. CDR3 length: 14 amino acids. V was clipped by 0 bases and J by 5 bases; unmatched bases: 3. CDR3 coding DNA: TGTGCCAGCAGCTTAGCCGGGACTACTGAGACCCAGTACTTC. Protein product: CASSLAGTTETQYF. Full variable domain (missing parts from reference TRBV7-2 and TRBJ2-5): GAGVSQSPSNKVTEKGKDVELRCDPISGHTALYWYRQSLGQGLEFLIYFQGNSAPDKSGLPSDRFSAERTGGSVSTLTIQRTQQEDSAVYLCASSLAGTTETQYFGPGTRLLVL.

Ten or more counts support this clonotype. The chain has TRBV28 and TRBJ1-1; no firm D call. The V gene's germline CDR1 is MDHEN and CDR2 SYDVKM. Deletions cut 4 bases from V and 2 bases from J, with 11 bases between. The CDR3 sequence is 14 residues long. This CDR3 reads CASSSDGFNTEAFF. The CDR3, as DNA: TGTGCCAGCAGTTCCGACGGATTTAACACTGAAGCTTTCTTT.

The rearrangement joins TRBV6-2 or TRBV6-3 to TRBJ1-1; no clear D. The V gene's germline CDR1 is MNHEY and CDR2 SVGEGT. This CDR3 comprises 14 residues. The germline V and J ends were trimmed by 2 bases and 1 base, with 8 bases remaining between them. In nucleotides, the CDR3 is TGTGCCAGCAGTTACAGGAGTCGGAACACTGAAGCTTTCTTT. The encoded protein is CASSYRSRNTEAFF.

The CDR3 region is CASSIDLGNYEQYF. The DNA of the CDR3 is TGTGCCAGTAGTATAGATCTAGGGAATTACGAGCAGTACTTC. The chain couples TRBV19 to TRBJ2-7, with D unclear. In germline, CDR1 is LNHDA, CDR2 SQIVND (reference sequence). V lost 0 bases to trimming and J lost 4 bases, with 10 bases between them. The CDR3 contains 14 residues.

The chain uses TRBV6-6 and TRBJ2-3; 9 positions agree with TRBD2. This CDR3 has 15 residues. Germline V CDR1 and CDR2: MNHNY, SVGAGI (reference sequence). V was clipped by 8 bases and J by 2 bases; unmatched bases: 8. CDR3 DNA sequence: TGTGCCAGCCGAGGGCTAGCGGGACCCACAGATACGCAGTATTTT. Translating it yields CASRGLAGPTDTQYF.

This chain links TRBV6-6 with TRBJ2-3, with D possibly being TRBD2 (5 bases). The CDR3 is made up of 12 amino acids. V shed 8 bases and J shed 0 bases, with 6 bases lying between them. Germline lookup yields CDR1 MNHNY and CDR2 SVGAGI (reference sequence). The CDR3 DNA is TGTGCCAGCCGAGGGAGCACAGATACGCAGTATTTT. This gives the protein CASRGSTDTQYF.

There are many counts of this clonotype. V gene TRBV5-6 combines with J gene TRBJ2-1, with D possibly being TRBD1 or TRBD2 (6 bases each). The length of the CDR3 is 13 residues. Trimming stripped 3 bases from V and 4 bases from J, with 8 bases between. CDR1 is SGHDT, CDR2 YYEEEE, per germline. CDR3 region: CASSSGAYNEQFF. The DNA of the CDR3 is TGTGCCAGCAGCTCGGGGGCGTACAATGAGCAGTTCTTC.

This rearrangement joins TRBV5-1 to TRBJ2-3; no clear D. CDR1 is SGHRS, CDR2 YFSETQ, per germline. The V gene lost 0 bases and the J gene lost 1 base, with 6 bases spanning the gap. This CDR3 has 14 amino acids. The CDR3 region is CASSLVVGTDTQYF. The CDR3 bases are TGCGCCAGCAGCTTGGTGGTGGGCACAGATACGCAGTATTTT.

This clonotype was recorded a few times. The V call is TRBV12-3 or TRBV12-4, the J call TRBJ2-5; D unresolved. Trimming left V 6 bases short and J 1 base short, with 9 bases between. The CDR3 runs 13 residues. The CDR3 sequence: CASSYSRQETQYF. Here the CDR3 DNA reads TGTGCCAGCAGCTACAGCCGCCAAGAGACCCAGTACTTC.

This clonotype was seen a handful of times. The chain combines TRBV6-5 with TRBJ1-1, with D possibly TRBD1 on 5 matching bases. CDR1 MNHEY and CDR2 SVGAGI come from the germline V gene. The V end was cut by 2 bases, the J end by 10 bases, with 14 bases between. The length of the CDR3 is 13 residues. The DNA of the CDR3 is TGTGCCAGCAGTTACGGGGACCTCCGAGGAGCTTTCTTT. Encoded protein: CASSYGDLRGAFF.

This clonotype was recorded a few times. This sequence joins TRBV18 and TRBJ2-7, with TRBD2 identical over 8 bases. CDR1 KGHSH and CDR2 LQKENI come from the germline V gene. After removal of 3 bases from V and 3 bases from J, the junction contained 10 bases not matched to a gene. The CDR3 length is 16 residues. This chain's CDR3 is CASSPGVGTSGYEQYF. CDR3 nucleotides: TGTGCCAGCTCACCCGGGGTGGGCACTAGCGGCTACGAGCAGTACTTC.

This chain links TRBV9 with TRBJ2-2; no reliable D call. In germline, CDR1 is SGDLS, CDR2 YYNGEE. The CDR3 is made up of 14 amino acids. Between the trimmed V and J ends, which lost 0 bases and 3 bases, there was a span of 6 bases. The CDR3 region is CASSVGLDTGELFF. CDR3 coding DNA: TGTGCCAGCAGCGTAGGACTGGACACCGGGGAGCTGTTTTTT.

V gene TRBV5-4 combines with J gene TRBJ2-5; maybe TRBD2 (6 bases). The ends were cut back, 4 bases at V and 9 bases at J, with 13 bases in the middle. The germline V gene encodes CDR1 SGHNT and CDR2 YYREEE (reference sequence). The CDR3 has 12 residues. Written as DNA, the CDR3 is TGTGCCAGCAGCCTCGGGGGATATTCCCAGTACTTC. Translating it yields CASSLGGYSQYF.

The chain employs TRBV29-1 and TRBJ2-5; 10 bases agree with TRBD1. The J segment lost 4 bases and the V segment lost 7 bases, leaving 9 bases of the junction unmatched. The germline gives CDR1 SQVTM, CDR2 ANQGSEA. The CDR3 has 14 residues. As DNA, the CDR3 is TGCAGCGCCAAAGACAGGGGGCGCGGAGAGACCCAGTACTTC. Its protein is CSAKDRGRGETQYF.

Only a few counts were recorded for this clonotype. V gene TRBV4-2 combines with J gene TRBJ2-1; D uncertain. The CDR3 is 13 residues long. V was trimmed by 3 bases and J by 15 bases, leaving 18 bases between them. In germline, CDR1 is LGHNA, CDR2 YNFKEQ. The CDR3 DNA sequence: TGTGCCAGCAGCCACGTCCCCGGCGTCTGGAGGTTCTTC. As protein: CASSHVPGVWRFF.

This chain joins TRBV5-1 and TRBJ1-2; D unresolved. The V and J ends lost 4 bases and 4 bases respectively, with 20 bases between them. Germline V gene lookup returns CDR1 SGHRS and CDR2 YFSETQ. The CDR3 loop spans 16 amino acids. The CDR3 spells CASSPTPSRGTYGYTF. In nucleotides, the CDR3 is TGCGCCAGCAGCCCAACGCCCTCCCGGGGAACCTATGGCTACACCTTC. Supplemented by reference TRBV5-1 and TRBJ1-2, the full variable domain reads KAGVTQTPRYLIKTRGQQVTLSCSPISGHRSVSWYQQTPGQGLQFLFEYFSETQRNKGNFPGRFSGRQFSNSRSEMNVSTLELGDSALYLCASSPTPSRGTYGYTFGSGTRLTVV.

The chain is built from TRBV9 and TRBJ2-3, with 9 positions matching TRBD2. J gave up 3 bases and V 8 bases, and 4 bases lay outside the gene matches. Germline V gene sequence: CDR1 SGDLS, CDR2 YYNGEE. This CDR3 comprises 13 residues. The CDR3 region has the DNA TGTGCCAGTTGTAGCGGGAGTACAGATACGCAGTATTTT. It encodes CASCSGSTDTQYF. Full variable domain (remainder filled in from reference TRBV9 and TRBJ2-3): DSGVTQTPKHLITATGQRVTLRCSPRSGDLSVYWYQQSLDQGLQFLIQYYNGEERAKGNILERFSAQQFPDLHSELNLSSLELGDSALYFCASCSGSTDTQYFGPGTRLTVL.

This clonotype was seen a handful of times. The rearrangement joins TRBV6-2 or TRBV6-3 to TRBJ2-7; D not certain. In germline, CDR1 is MNHEY, CDR2 SVGEGT. Trimming removed 5 bases at V and 6 bases at J, with 14 bases between. The CDR3 sequence is 13 residues long. CDR3 protein: CASSTDSRGEQYF. DNA for the CDR3: TGTGCCAGCAGTACTGATAGCCGCGGCGAGCAGTACTTC.

In this sample, this clonotype turned up a few times. This sequence joins TRBV15 and TRBJ2-7, with TRBD1 matching 8 bases. This CDR3 comprises 15 residues. CDR1 and CDR2 (germline): LNHNV, YYDKDF (reference sequence). J was trimmed by 4 bases and V by 5 bases; bases with no gene match: 10. CDR3 sequence: CATSGVETGVYEQYF. DNA of the CDR3: TGTGCCACCAGCGGAGTGGAGACAGGGGTTTACGAGCAGTACTTC.

In this sample, this clonotype turned up a few times. This chain joins TRBV7-3 and TRBJ2-5; 8 bases fit TRBD2. The junction had 9 bases not matched to a gene; V was cut back by 1 base and J by 2 bases. Germline V CDR1 and CDR2: SGHTA, FQGTGA. There are 17 residues in the CDR3. The CDR3 coding sequence is TGTGCCAGCAGCTTAAACCCAGTGGGGACTAGTCAAGAGACCCAGTACTTC. It codes for CASSLNPVGTSQETQYF.

This clonotype was detected only a few times. V and J are TRBV7-9 and TRBJ2-2, with TRBD2 as a possible D gene (6 bases). CDR1 SEHNR and CDR2 FQNEAQ come from the germline V gene (reference sequence). Trimming took off 5 bases at V and 4 bases at J, with 14 bases between the two ends. CDR3 size: 15 residues. CDR3 bases: TGTGCCAGCAGCACCCGGGGACTTTTCACCGGGGAGCTGTTTTTT. This sequence encodes CASSTRGLFTGELFF.